The clone carrying this T cell receptor beta chain was seen more than once but under ten times. Its target is unknown. This sample is part of a study of breast tumors, draining lymph nodes, adjacent tissues. Overall study results and limits: Compared with basal-like, luminal-like tumors shared significantly more repertoire with nontumor tissue.

Axillary draining lymph nodes of breast cancer patients supplied the node samples. TCRdb re-derived calls from the multiplex PCR reads in MiXCR, one entry per CDR3 protein. The sample includes 130,000 or so distinct CDR3 sequences, approximately 32% of them seen just once. Trimming cost V 4 bases and J 5 bases, with 11 bases left between them. Germline V lookup: CDR1 LGHNA, CDR2 YNFKEQ. The CDR3 extends over 13 amino acids. Material: axillary lymph node tissue. The source is a female donor with breast cancer. Some clones in this sample may be carry-over from other donors' samples. This sequence joins TRBV4-2 and TRBJ1-1, with D tentatively TRBD1 (5 bases). The CDR3 here is CASSRGMGTEAFF. The CDR3 nucleotides are TGTGCCAGCAGCCGGGGGATGGGGACTGAAGCTTTCTTT.